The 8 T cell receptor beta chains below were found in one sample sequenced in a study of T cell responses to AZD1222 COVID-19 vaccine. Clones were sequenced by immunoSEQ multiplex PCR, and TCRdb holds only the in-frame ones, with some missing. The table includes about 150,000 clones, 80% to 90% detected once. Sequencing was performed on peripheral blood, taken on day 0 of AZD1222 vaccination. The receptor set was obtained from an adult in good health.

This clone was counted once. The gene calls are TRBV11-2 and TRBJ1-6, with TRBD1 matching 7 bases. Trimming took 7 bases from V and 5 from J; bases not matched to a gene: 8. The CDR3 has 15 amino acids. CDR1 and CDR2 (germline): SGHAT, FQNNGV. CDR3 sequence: CASKLETGNNSPLHF. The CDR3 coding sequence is TGTGCCAGCAAGTTAGAGACAGGGAATAATTCACCCCTCCACTTT.

CDR3 sequence reads: CAGVVYTQYF. In DNA form, the CDR3 reads TGTGCGGGAGTAGTATATACGCAGTATTTT. The V and J genes are TRBV19 and TRBJ2-3, with D possibly matching TRBD2 (5 bases). The CDR3 extends over 10 amino acids. Germline CDR1 and CDR2: LNHDA and SQIVND (reference sequence).

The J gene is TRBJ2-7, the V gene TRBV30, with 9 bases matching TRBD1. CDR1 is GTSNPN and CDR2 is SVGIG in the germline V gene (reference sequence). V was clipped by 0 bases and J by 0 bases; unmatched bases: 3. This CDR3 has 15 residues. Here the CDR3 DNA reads TGTGCCTGGAGTGTAGGACAGGGGCTCTCCTACGAGCAGTACTTC. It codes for CAWSVGQGLSYEQYF.

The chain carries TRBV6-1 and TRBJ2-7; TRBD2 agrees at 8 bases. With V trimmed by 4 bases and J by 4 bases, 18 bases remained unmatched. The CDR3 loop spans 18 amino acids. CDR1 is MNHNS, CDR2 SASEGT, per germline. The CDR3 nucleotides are TGTGCCAGCAGTGCTCCCCGCCGTGGGGGACTAGGACAATACGAGCAGTACTTC. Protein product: CASSAPRRGGLGQYEQYF.

The CDR3 coding sequence is TGTGCCAGCAGCCCAGGGACAGGGTGGGATGGCTACACCTTC. The encoded protein is CASSPGTGWDGYTF. The chain carries TRBV7-9 and TRBJ1-2; 9 bases are shared with TRBD1. V lost 5 bases and J lost 6; bases outside the gene matches: 7. Germline assignment: CDR1 SEHNR and CDR2 FQNEAQ (reference sequence). The CDR3 totals 14 residues.

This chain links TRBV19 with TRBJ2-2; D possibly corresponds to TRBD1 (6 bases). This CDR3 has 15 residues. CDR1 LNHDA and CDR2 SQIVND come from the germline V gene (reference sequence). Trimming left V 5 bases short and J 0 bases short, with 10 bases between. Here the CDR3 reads CASSPGTTNTGELFF. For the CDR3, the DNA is TGTGCCAGTAGTCCAGGGACAACGAACACCGGGGAGCTGTTTTTT.

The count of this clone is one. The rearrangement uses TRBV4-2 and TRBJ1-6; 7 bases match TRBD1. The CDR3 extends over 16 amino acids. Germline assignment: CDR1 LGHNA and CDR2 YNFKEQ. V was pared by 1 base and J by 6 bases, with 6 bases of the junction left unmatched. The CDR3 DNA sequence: TGTGCCAGCAGCCAAGGGGGACAGCCTGTTAATTCACCCCTCCACTTT. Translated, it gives CASSQGGQPVNSPLHF.

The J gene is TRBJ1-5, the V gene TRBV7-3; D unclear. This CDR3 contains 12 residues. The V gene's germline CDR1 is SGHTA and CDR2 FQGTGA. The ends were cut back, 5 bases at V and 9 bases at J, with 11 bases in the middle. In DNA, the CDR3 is TGTGCCAGCAGCGGAGATGAAGGGCCCCAGCATTTT. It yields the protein CASSGDEGPQHF.